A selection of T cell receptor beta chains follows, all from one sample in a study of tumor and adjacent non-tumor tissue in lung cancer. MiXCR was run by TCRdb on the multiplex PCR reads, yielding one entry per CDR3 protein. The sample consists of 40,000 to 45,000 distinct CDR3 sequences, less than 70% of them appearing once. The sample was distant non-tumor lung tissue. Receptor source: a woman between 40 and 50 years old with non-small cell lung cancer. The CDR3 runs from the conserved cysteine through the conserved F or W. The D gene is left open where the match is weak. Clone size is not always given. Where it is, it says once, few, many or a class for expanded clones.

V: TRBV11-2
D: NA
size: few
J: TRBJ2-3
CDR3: CANSPLSAADTQYF
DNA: TGTGCCAATAGCCCTCTAAGCGCGGCAGATACGCAGTATTTC

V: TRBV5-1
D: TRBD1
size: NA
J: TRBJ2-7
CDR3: CASSPELGQGRDQYF
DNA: TGCGCCAGCAGCCCGGAATTGGGACAGGGGCGGGACCAGTACTTC

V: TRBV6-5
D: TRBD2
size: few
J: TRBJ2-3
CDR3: CAGSPGGVTDTQYF
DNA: TGTGCCGGCAGTCCTGGGGGGGTCACAGATACGCAGTATTTT

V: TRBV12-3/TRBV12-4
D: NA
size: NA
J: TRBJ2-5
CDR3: CASRQGLWETQYF
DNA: TGTGCCAGCAGGCAGGGTTTATGGGAGACTCAGTACTTC

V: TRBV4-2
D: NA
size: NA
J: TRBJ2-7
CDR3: CAGSQLLAEGYEQYF
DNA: TGTGCCGGCAGCCAGCTTCTCGCTGAAGGTTACGAGCAGTACTTC

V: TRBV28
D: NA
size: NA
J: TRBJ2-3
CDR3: CVSRGMVGGSTDTQYF
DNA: TGTGTCAGCAGAGGGATGGTGGGGGGAAGCACAGATACGCAGTATTTT

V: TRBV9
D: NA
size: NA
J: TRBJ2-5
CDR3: CASSVGDETQYF
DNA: TGTGCCAGCAGCGTAGGGGACGAGACCCAGTACTTC

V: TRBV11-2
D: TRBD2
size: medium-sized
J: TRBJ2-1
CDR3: CASSLATGGPREQFF
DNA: TGTGCCAGCAGCTTAGCAACGGGAGGGCCGCGCGAGCAGTTCTTC

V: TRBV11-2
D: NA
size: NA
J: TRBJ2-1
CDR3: CTISLSGLELEFF
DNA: TGTACCATCAGCTTATCCGGTCTTGAGCTAGAGTTCTTC

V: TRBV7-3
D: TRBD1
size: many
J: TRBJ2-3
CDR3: CASSLTGYSTDTQYF
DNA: TGTGCCAGCAGCTTGACAGGGTATAGCACAGATACGCAGTATTTT

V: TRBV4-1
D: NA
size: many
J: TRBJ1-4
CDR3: CASSPFSGTANEKLFF
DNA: TGCGCCAGCAGCCCATTCTCCGGGACGGCTAATGAAAAACTGTTTTTT

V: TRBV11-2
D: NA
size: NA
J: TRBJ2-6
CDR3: CPSSLPGSGANVLTF
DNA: TGTCCCAGCAGCCTCCCAGGGTCTGGGGCCAACGTCCTGACTTTC

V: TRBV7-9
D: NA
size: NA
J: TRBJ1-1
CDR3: CASSFSGGRMNTEAFF
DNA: TGTGCCAGCAGCTTTTCCGGGGGGAGGATGAACACTGAAGCTTTCTTT

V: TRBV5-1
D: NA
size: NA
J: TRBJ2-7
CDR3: CASSLGDHSYEQYF
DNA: TGCGCCAGCAGCTTGGGGGACCACTCCTACGAGCAGTACTTC

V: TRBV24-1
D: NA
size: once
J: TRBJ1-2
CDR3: CITSEGTPSGYTF
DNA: TGTATCACCAGTGAGGGGACCCCAAGTGGCTACACCTTC

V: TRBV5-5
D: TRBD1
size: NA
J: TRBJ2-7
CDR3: CANKPGTDSYEHYF
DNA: TGTGCCAACAAGCCGGGGACAGACTCCTACGAGCACTACTTC

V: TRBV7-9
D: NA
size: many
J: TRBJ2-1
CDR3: CASSPPPGNEQFF
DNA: TGTGCCAGCAGCCCCCCGCCAGGGAATGAGCAGTTCTTC

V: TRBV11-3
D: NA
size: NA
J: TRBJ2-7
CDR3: CASSDPGVAANNEQYF
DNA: TGTGCCAGCAGCGATCCGGGAGTAGCGGCCAACAACGAGCAGTACTTC

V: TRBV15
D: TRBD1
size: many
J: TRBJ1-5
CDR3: CATSREDRGRNQPQHF
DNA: TGTGCCACCAGCAGAGAAGACAGGGGTAGGAATCAGCCCCAGCATTTT

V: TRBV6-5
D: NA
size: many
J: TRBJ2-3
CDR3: CATRPGGGTDTQYF
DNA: TGTGCCACACGTCCTGGTGGGGGCACAGATACGCAGTATTTT

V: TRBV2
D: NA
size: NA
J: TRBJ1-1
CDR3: CASRDRGTNTEAFF
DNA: TGTGCCAGCAGGGACAGAGGGACGAACACTGAAGCTTTCTTT

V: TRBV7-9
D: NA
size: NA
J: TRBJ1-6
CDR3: CAISLGLGPNSPLHF
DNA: TGTGCCATTAGCTTAGGACTGGGGCCTAATTCACCCCTCCACTTT

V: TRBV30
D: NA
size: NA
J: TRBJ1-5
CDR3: CAWGGHVGNQPRHF
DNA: TGTGCCTGGGGCGGACACGTGGGGAATCAGCCCCGGCATTTT

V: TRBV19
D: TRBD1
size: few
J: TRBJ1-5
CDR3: CASSITGGSNQPQHF
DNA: TGTGCCAGTAGTATAACAGGGGGTTCCAATCAGCCCCAGCATTTT

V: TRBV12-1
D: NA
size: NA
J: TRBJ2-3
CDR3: CANPFWRGSTDTQYF
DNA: TGTGCCAACCCCTTCTGGCGGGGGAGCACAGATACGCAGTATTTT

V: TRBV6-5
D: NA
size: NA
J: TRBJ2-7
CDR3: CATKRRTESYEQHF
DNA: TGTGCCACCAAACGACGGACAGAGAGCTACGAACAGCACTTC

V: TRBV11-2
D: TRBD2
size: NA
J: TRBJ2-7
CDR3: CASSLKRDSYKQHF
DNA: TGTGCCAGCAGCTTAAAGCGGGACTCCTACAAGCAGCACTTC

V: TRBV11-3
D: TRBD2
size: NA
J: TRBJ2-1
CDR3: CAISDPGLAASNEQTF
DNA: TGTGCCATCAGCGATCCGGGACTAGCGGCCAGCAATGAGCAGACCTTC

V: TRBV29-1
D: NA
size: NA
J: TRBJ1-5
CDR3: CSVVSGSDQLQHF
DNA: TGCAGCGTTGTATCTGGGTCGGATCAGCTCCAGCATTTC

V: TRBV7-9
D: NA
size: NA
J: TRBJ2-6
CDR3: CARSLRSSGANVPTF
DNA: TGTGCCAGAAGCTTACGGAGCTCTGGGGCCAACGTCCCGACTTTC

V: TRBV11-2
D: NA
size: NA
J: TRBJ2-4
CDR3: CDSSSGNIQYF
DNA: TGTGACAGCAGCTCGGGGAACATTCAGTACTTC

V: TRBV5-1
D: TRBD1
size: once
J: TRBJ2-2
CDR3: CANSRGQGTGELFF
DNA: TGCGCCAACAGCCGGGGACAGGGCACCGGGGAGCTGTTTTTT

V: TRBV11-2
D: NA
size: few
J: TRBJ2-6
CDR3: CASSFPGSVANVLTF
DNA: TGTGCCAGCAGCTTCCCAGGATCTGTGGCCAACGTCCTGACTTTC

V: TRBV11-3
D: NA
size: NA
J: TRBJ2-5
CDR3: CASSLLSQETQYF
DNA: TGTGCCAGCAGCTTGCTATCGCAAGAGACCCAGTACTTC

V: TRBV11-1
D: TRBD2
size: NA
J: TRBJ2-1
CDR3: CASSHGQLVAGSNEQFF
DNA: TGTGCCAGCAGCCACGGGCAATTGGTAGCGGGAAGCAATGAGCAGTTCTTC

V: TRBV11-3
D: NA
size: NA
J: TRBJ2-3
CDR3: CVSSASQDTGTHYF
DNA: TGTGTCAGCAGCGCAAGTCAGGACACAGGTACGCACTATTTT

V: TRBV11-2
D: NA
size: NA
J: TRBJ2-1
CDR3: CASSSCGGCNEQFF
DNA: TGTGCCAGCAGCTCATGCGGGGGCTGCAATGAGCAGTTCTTC

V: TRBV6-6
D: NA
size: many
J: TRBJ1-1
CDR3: CASSYRNTEAFF
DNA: TGTGCCAGCAGTTACAGGAACACTGAAGCTTTCTTT

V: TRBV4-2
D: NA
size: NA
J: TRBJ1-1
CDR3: CASSQQGRNSEAFF
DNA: TGTGCCAGCAGCCAACAGGGCAGGAACTCTGAAGCTTTCTTT

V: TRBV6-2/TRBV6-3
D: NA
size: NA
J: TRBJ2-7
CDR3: CASSYSSGFMSGGQYF
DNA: TGCGCCAGCAGTTACTCCTCAGGGTTTATGAGTGGCGGGCAGTACTTC

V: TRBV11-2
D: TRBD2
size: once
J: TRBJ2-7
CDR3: CASNLKRDSYEQYF
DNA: TGTGCCAGTAACTTAAAGCGGGACTCCTACGAGCAGTACTTC

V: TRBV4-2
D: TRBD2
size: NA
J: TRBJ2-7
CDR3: CSSTQATSVLSHEQYF
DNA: TGTTCCAGCACCCAAGCCACTAGCGTCCTTTCCCACGAGCAGTACTTC

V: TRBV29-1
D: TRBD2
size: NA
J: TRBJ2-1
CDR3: CSVGVSGSRGEQFF
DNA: TGCAGCGTGGGGGTGAGCGGGAGTCGTGGTGAGCAGTTCTTC

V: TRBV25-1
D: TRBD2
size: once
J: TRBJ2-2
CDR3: CASSEPAGVEAGELFF
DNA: TGTGCCAGCAGTGAACCAGCGGGAGTGGAGGCCGGGGAGCTGTTTTTC

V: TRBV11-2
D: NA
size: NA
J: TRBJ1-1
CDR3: CASSFESGLAGTEAFF
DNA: TGTGCTAGCAGCTTTGAGTCAGGCCTGGCGGGCACTGAAGCTTTCTTT

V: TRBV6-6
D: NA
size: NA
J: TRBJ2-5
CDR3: CARNRGPEETQYF
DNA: TGTGCCAGGAACCGTGGCCCAGAAGAGACCCAGTACTTC

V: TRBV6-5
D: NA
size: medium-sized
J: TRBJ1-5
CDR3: CASSSSPDQPQHF
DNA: TGTGCCAGCAGTTCTTCCCCAGATCAGCCCCAGCATTTT

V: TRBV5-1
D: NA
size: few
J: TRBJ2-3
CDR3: CASSGGEAQYF
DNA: TGCGCCAGCAGCGGCGGGGAGGCGCAGTATTTT

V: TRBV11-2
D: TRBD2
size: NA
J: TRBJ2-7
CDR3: CVSSSRNLAGDGQYF
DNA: TGTGTCAGCAGCTCCCGGAACCTAGCGGGAGACGGGCAGTACTTC

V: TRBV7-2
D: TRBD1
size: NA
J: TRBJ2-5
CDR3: CASRSTGEKTQCF
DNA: TGTGCCAGCAGATCTACAGGGGAAAAGACCCAGTGCTTC

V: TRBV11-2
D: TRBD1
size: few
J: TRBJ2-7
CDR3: CASSLNYPQGTGNYEQYF
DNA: TGTGCCAGCAGCTTAAACTATCCCCAGGGGACAGGGAACTACGAACAGTACTTC

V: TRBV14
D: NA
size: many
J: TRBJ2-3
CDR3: CASSPGYWSSDTQYF
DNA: TGTGCCAGCAGCCCCGGGTACTGGTCTTCGGATACGCAGTATTTT

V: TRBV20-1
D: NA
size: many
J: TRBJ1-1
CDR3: CSAPERGSEAFF
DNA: TGCAGTGCCCCCGAGCGGGGTTCTGAAGCTTTCTTT

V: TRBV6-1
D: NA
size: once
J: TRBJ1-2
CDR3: CGSEVVGGYTF
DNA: TGTGGCAGTGAAGTAGTTGGTGGCTACACCTTC

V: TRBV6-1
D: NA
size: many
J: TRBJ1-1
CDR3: CASSDQDGGGEAFF
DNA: TGTGCCAGCAGTGACCAAGACGGTGGGGGTGAAGCTTTCTTT

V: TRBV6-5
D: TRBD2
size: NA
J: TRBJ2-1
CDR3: CASSKTSGSSYNEQFF
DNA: TGTGCCAGCAGTAAAACTAGCGGGTCCTCCTACAATGAGCAGTTCTTC

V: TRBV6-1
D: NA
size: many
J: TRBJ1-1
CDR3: CASSEVGREAFF
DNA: TGTGCCAGCAGTGAAGTTGGAAGAGAAGCTTTCTTT

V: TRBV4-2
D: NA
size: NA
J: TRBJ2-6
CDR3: CASSQDLRGCHSGANVLTF
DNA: TGTGCCAGCAGCCAAGATCTTCGGGGGTGCCACTCTGGGGCCAACGTCCTGACTTTC